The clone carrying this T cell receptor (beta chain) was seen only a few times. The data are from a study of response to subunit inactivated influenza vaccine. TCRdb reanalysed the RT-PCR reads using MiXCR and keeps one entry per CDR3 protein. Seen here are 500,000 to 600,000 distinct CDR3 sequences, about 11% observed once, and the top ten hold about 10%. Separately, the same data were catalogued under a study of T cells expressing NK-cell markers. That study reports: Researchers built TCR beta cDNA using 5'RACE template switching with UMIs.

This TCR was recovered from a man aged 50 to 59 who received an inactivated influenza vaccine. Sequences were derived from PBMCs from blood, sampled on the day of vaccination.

The CDR3, as DNA: TGCAGTGCTATAACTAGCCGCGAGCAGTACTTC. The encoded protein is CSAITSREQYF. The rearrangement uses TRBV20-1 and TRBJ2-7; TRBD2 is a possible D gene (6 bases). Germline CDR1 is DFQATT and CDR2 is SNEGSKA (reference sequence). This CDR3 comprises 11 residues. The ends were cut back, 4 bases at V and 6 bases at J, with 10 bases in the middle.